This entry lists 8 T cell receptor beta chains sequenced from one sample in a study of shared clonotypes between healthy human individuals. Naive CD8 cells comprised CD45RO-negative, CCR7-positively selected cells, excluding terminally differentiated effector memory CD45RA+ cells. Profiling relied on immunoSEQ multiplex PCR, and the TCRdb table lists in-frame clones only, not all of them. This sample has 450,000 to 700,000 clones, with roughly 95% found just once. Material for sequencing was naive CD8+ T cells sorted from blood. The receptors shown here come from a woman aged 30 to 39 in good health.

This chain connects TRBV15 to TRBJ2-7; D may correspond to TRBD1 or TRBD2 (5 bases each). Looked up from germline, CDR1 is LNHNV and CDR2 is YYDKDF (reference sequence). CDR3 length: 18 residues. Deletions cut 7 bases from V and 7 bases from J, with 32 bases between. The CDR3 loop is CATIPGRGPRSRLLEQYF. CDR3 bases: TGTGCCACCATCCCGGGACGAGGACCTCGATCGCGTCTTCTAGAGCAGTACTTC.

This clone was counted once. This chain uses TRBV11-2 with TRBJ2-7; possibly TRBD2 for D (7 bases). CDR1 is SGHAT, CDR2 FQNNGV, per germline. The V and J ends lost 4 bases and 2 bases respectively, with 15 bases between them. The CDR3 is 15 amino acids. CDR3 loop: CASSYGGGGPYEQYF. CDR3 nucleotides: TGTGCCAGCAGCTATGGAGGGGGAGGGCCCTACGAGCAGTACTTC.

The rearrangement uses TRBV30 and TRBJ1-5; D is ambiguous. Germline V lookup: CDR1 GTSNPN, CDR2 SVGIG (reference sequence). The germline V and J ends were trimmed by 3 bases and 4 bases, with 7 bases remaining between them. The CDR3 contains 12 residues. CDR3 DNA sequence: TGTGCCTGGAGAGTGGGGAATCAGCCCCAGCATTTT. This translates into CAWRVGNQPQHF.

The chain links TRBV5-1 to TRBJ2-3; D not certain. Trimming took off 8 bases at V and 0 bases at J, with 16 bases between the two ends. This CDR3 is built from 15 residues. From germline, CDR1 is SGHRS and CDR2 YFSETQ. CDR3 DNA sequence: TGCGCCAGTGAGCCGGGTCAGTTTAGCACAGATACGCAGTATTTT. Translated: CASEPGQFSTDTQYF.

About this clone: Within the sample, other DNA sequences also encode this same CDR3. This sequence joins TRBV27 and TRBJ1-5, with D possibly matching TRBD1 (6 bases). Germline V gives CDR1 MNHEY, CDR2 SMNVEV (reference sequence). The CDR3 runs to 14 residues. Trimming took 5 bases from V and 3 from J, leaving 11 bases between them. The CDR3 here is CASSLGGPNQPQHF. As DNA, the CDR3 is TGTGCCAGCAGTCTGGGGGGCCCCAATCAGCCCCAGCATTTT.

This sequence joins TRBV5-1 and TRBJ1-1; no firm D call. The CDR3 runs 12 residues. Trimming cost V 0 bases and J 8 bases, with 8 bases left between them. Germline-derived CDR1 and CDR2 are SGHRS and YFSETQ. The CDR3 DNA is TGCGCCAGCAGCTTGGTGCCGGAGGAAGCTTTCTTT. It codes for CASSLVPEEAFF.

As for this clone: The same CDR3 also results from other DNA sequences found in this sample. The chain uses TRBV9 and TRBJ2-7, with a tentative D call TRBD2 (5 bases). Between the trimmed V and J ends, which lost 0 bases and 1 base, there was a span of 11 bases. The CDR3 is 15 amino acids. CDR1 and CDR2 from the germline V gene are SGDLS and YYNGEE. CDR3 nucleotide sequence: TGTGCCAGCAGCGTAGGTTTGGCGGGTTCCTACGAGCAGTACTTC. Its translation: CASSVGLAGSYEQYF.

This chain uses TRBV2 with TRBJ2-7; D call uncertain. The V and J ends lost 0 bases and 3 bases respectively, with 6 bases between them. The germline V gene has CDR1 SNHLY and CDR2 FYNNEI. The CDR3 has 13 residues. The CDR3 reads CASSEAGVYEQYF. DNA for the CDR3: TGTGCCAGCAGTGAAGCAGGCGTCTACGAGCAGTACTTC.